The 26 T cell receptor beta chains below come from one sample, sequenced in a study of cytomegalovirus exposure and HLA in healthy donors. The PCR employed 60 Vbeta primers together with 13 Jbeta primers. Only in-frame clones appear in the TCRdb table, and some are missing; sequencing was by immunoSEQ multiplex PCR. This table has over 55,000 clones, roughly 80% appearing once. Sequenced sample: PBMCs. Receptors were obtained from a man between 35 and 55 years old in good health and CMV-seronegative.

This clone has a handful of counts. The chain carries TRBV6-1 and TRBJ1-1; 8 bases line up with TRBD1. With V trimmed by 3 bases and J by 3 bases, 6 bases remained unmatched. The CDR3 consists of 15 residues. Germline values: CDR1 MNHNS, CDR2 SASEGT. This CDR3 reads CASSDQGAGDTEAFF. In DNA form, the CDR3 reads TGTGCCAGCAGTGATCAGGGGGCTGGTGACACTGAAGCTTTCTTT.

This chain joins TRBV19 and TRBJ1-5; TRBD1 agrees at 7 bases. With V trimmed by 2 bases and J by 3 bases, 7 bases remained unmatched. Germline CDR1 is LNHDA and CDR2 is SQIVND (reference sequence). CDR3 length: 16 residues. DNA of the CDR3: TGTGCCAGTAGTATACCGACAGGGTCCTTCAATCAGCCCCAGCATTTT. It translates to CASSIPTGSFNQPQHF.

This clone showed up just once. The chain carries TRBV4-1 and TRBJ1-1; 8 bases align to TRBD1. V shed 5 bases and J 10 bases; nucleotides not matched to a gene: 15. The CDR3 is 15 residues long. CDR1 and CDR2 from the germline V gene are MGHRA and YSYEKL. This chain's CDR3 is CASSTHLTGAVIAFF. In nucleotides, the CDR3 is TGCGCCAGCAGCACTCACCTGACAGGGGCCGTAATAGCTTTCTTT.

V usage is TRBV10-3 and J usage is TRBJ1-2, with 12 bases lining up with TRBD1. Germline loops: CDR1 ENHRY, CDR2 SYGVKD. The CDR3 is made up of 12 amino acids. V lost 6 bases, J lost 10 bases, and 3 bases stayed unmatched. In nucleotides, the CDR3 is TGTGCCATCAGCCCGGGACAGGGGGCCTACACCTTC. Amino acid sequence: CAISPGQGAYTF.

This clone was counted between two and nine times. The chain couples TRBV5-1 to TRBJ2-3; 7 nucleotides match TRBD2. V was clipped by 2 bases and J by 2 bases; unmatched bases: 11. CDR3 length equals 17 residues. CDR1 SGHRS and CDR2 YFSETQ come from the germline V gene. DNA of the CDR3: TGCGCCAGCAGCTTCCCAGGGAGGGACCGACACACAGATACGCAGTATTTT. Translated, it gives CASSFPGRDRHTDTQYF. Looking up the rest from reference TRBV5-1 and TRBJ2-3 gives the full variable domain: KAGVTQTPRYLIKTRGQQVTLSCSPISGHRSVSWYQQTPGQGLQFLFEYFSETQRNKGNFPGRFSGRQFSNSRSEMNVSTLELGDSALYLCASSFPGRDRHTDTQYFGPGTRLTVL.

In nucleotides, the CDR3 is TGCGCCAGCAGCTCTCTGGCTTCGAAAGAGACCCAGTACTTC. This sequence encodes CASSSLASKETQYF. The chain links TRBV5-1 to TRBJ2-5; D gene ambiguous. The germline CDR1 and CDR2 sequences are SGHRS and YFSETQ. V lost 3 bases to trimming and J lost 3 bases, with 12 bases between them. This CDR3 has 14 amino acids.

The chain has TRBV5-4 and TRBJ1-1, with TRBD1 matching 8 bases. The germline gives CDR1 SGHNT, CDR2 YYREEE (reference sequence). Trimming took 10 bases from V and 4 from J; bases not matched to a gene: 6. This CDR3 is built from 12 residues. CDR3 DNA: TGTGCCGTTAGGACAGGGCCCACTGAAGCTTTCTTT. This sequence encodes CAVRTGPTEAFF.

This sequence joins TRBV19 and TRBJ2-1; TRBD1 matches at 11 bases. From germline, CDR1 is LNHDA and CDR2 SQIVND (reference sequence). The CDR3 contains 15 residues. After removal of 5 bases from V and 6 bases from J, the junction contained 6 bases not matched to a gene. The CDR3, as DNA: TGTGCCAGTAGTCTCCGGGACAGGGGGTCCAATGAGCAGTTCTTC. Translation gives CASSLRDRGSNEQFF.

This rearrangement joins TRBV19 to TRBJ1-5; D remains ambiguous. The germline CDR1 and CDR2 sequences are LNHDA and SQIVND (reference sequence). The CDR3 spans 13 residues. Trimming removed 8 bases from V and 3 bases from J, with 11 bases in between. The CDR3 here is CASRPRDNQPQHF. The CDR3 region has the DNA TGTGCCAGTCGCCCCCGGGACAATCAGCCCCAGCATTTT.

The chain employs TRBV5-5 and TRBJ2-5; D ambiguous. The germline V gene encodes CDR1 SGHKS and CDR2 YYEKEE (reference sequence). V gave up 0 bases and J gave up 4 bases, with 10 bases separating them. This CDR3 is built from 14 residues. The CDR3 coding sequence is TGTGCCAGCAGCTTGGTAACTCCGCCAGAGACCCAGTACTTC. It is translated as CASSLVTPPETQYF.

The genes are TRBV9 and TRBJ2-7; 13 positions agree with TRBD2. J gave up 4 bases and V 2 bases, and 0 bases lay outside the gene matches. Germline values: CDR1 SGDLS, CDR2 YYNGEE. This CDR3 contains 14 residues. CDR3: CASSVGLAGYEQYF. CDR3 bases: TGTGCCAGCAGCGTGGGACTAGCGGGATACGAGCAGTACTTC.

The chain links TRBV9 to TRBJ1-2; D may be TRBD1 (5 bases). Per germline, CDR1 SGDLS and CDR2 YYNGEE. The V gene lost 5 bases and the J gene lost 2 bases, with 13 bases spanning the gap. This CDR3 region has 14 residues. CDR3 amino acids: CASSGAGLNYGYTF. In DNA form, the CDR3 reads TGTGCCAGCAGTGGGGCAGGGCTCAACTATGGCTACACCTTC.

This clone was seen a few times. The chain is built from TRBV6-1 and TRBJ1-3; 9 bases map to TRBD1. This CDR3 region has 14 residues. The J segment lost 2 bases and the V segment lost 6 bases, leaving 2 bases of the junction unmatched. Germline CDR1 reads MNHNS; CDR2 reads SASEGT. CDR3 in amino acids: CASRRDRAGNTIYF. The CDR3 nucleotides read TGTGCCAGCAGGAGGGACAGGGCTGGAAACACCATATATTTT.

This chain links TRBV15 with TRBJ2-1; 7 nucleotides align to TRBD1. The germline V gene has CDR1 LNHNV and CDR2 YYDKDF (reference sequence). The CDR3 contains 16 residues. V dropped 5 bases and J dropped 5; count of bases not matched to a gene: 12. The CDR3 DNA follows: TGTGCCACCAGCCCTAAGCCGGGACAGCCAAACAATGAGCAGTTCTTC. Translation gives CATSPKPGQPNNEQFF.

The V call is TRBV5-1, the J call TRBJ2-1; a possible D gene is TRBD1 (7 bases). CDR1 is SGHRS, CDR2 YFSETQ, per germline. The CDR3 sequence is 14 residues long. The V and J ends lost 4 bases and 4 bases respectively, with 12 bases between them. CDR3 protein: CASSGGTDYNEQFF. DNA for the CDR3: TGCGCCAGCAGCGGAGGGACAGATTACAATGAGCAGTTCTTC.

The rearrangement links TRBV10-3 to TRBJ1-6; D might be TRBD1 (6 bases). Germline V gene lookup returns CDR1 ENHRY and CDR2 SYGVKD. The CDR3 is 14 residues long. The germline V and J ends were trimmed by 9 bases and 6 bases, with 15 bases remaining between them. The CDR3 DNA follows: TGTGCCATACGGACAGCGTCGCGTAATTCACCCCTCCACTTT. As protein: CAIRTASRNSPLHF.

The CDR3 region has the DNA TGTGCCAGCAGCTCTTCAGCGGACCACACAGATACGCAGTATTTT. Translating gives CASSSSADHTDTQYF. The V and J genes are TRBV9 and TRBJ2-3, with D tentatively TRBD2 (5 bases). This CDR3 has 15 amino acids. Germline V gene data show CDR1 as SGDLS and CDR2 as YYNGEE. V lost 4 bases, J lost 2 bases, and 14 bases lay in between.

This clone was seen more than once but under ten times. The genes are TRBV2 and TRBJ1-1; D might be TRBD1 (5 bases). V lost 7 bases, J lost 2 bases, and 17 bases lay in between. The CDR3 covers 15 residues. Germline-derived CDR1 and CDR2 are SNHLY and FYNNEI. This CDR3 reads CASIFTQGRNTEAFF. The CDR3 DNA is TGTGCCAGCATTTTCACCCAGGGCCGCAACACTGAAGCTTTCTTT.

The CDR3 DNA is TGTGCCAGCAGTTCCGGACAGGTATTCACTAATGAAAAACTGTTTTTT. Amino acid sequence: CASSSGQVFTNEKLFF. The genes are TRBV2 and TRBJ1-4, with 7 bases that match TRBD1. J gave up 2 bases and V 5 bases, and 8 bases lay outside the gene matches. The length of the CDR3 is 16 residues. Germline lookup yields CDR1 SNHLY and CDR2 FYNNEI.

This rearrangement joins TRBV11-3 to TRBJ2-7, with 7 bases identical to TRBD1. The J segment lost 2 bases and the V segment lost 5 bases, leaving 9 bases of the junction unmatched. In germline, CDR1 is SGHNT, CDR2 YENEEA. CDR3 size: 15 residues. For the CDR3, the DNA is TGTGCCAGCAGCCCAGACCGGGACAGAGCCTACGAGCAGTACTTC. Its protein product is CASSPDRDRAYEQYF.

The chain joins TRBV30 to TRBJ1-3; 7 bases are a match to TRBD1. In germline, CDR1 is GTSNPN, CDR2 SVGIG (reference sequence). This CDR3 region has 14 residues. Trimming removed 5 bases from V and 3 bases from J; junction bases left unmatched: 7. CDR3 DNA: TGTGCCTGGTTACGGCAGGGGGTTGGAAACACCATATATTTT. It codes for CAWLRQGVGNTIYF. Full variable domain (remainder filled in from reference TRBV30 and TRBJ1-3): SQTIHQWPATLVQPVGSPLSLECTVEGTSNPNLYWYRQAAGRGLQLLFYSVGIGQISSEVPQNLSASRPQDRQFILSSKKLLLSDSGFYLCAWLRQGVGNTIYFGEGSWLTVV.

The V gene is TRBV5-1, the J gene TRBJ1-6, with D uncertain. The CDR3 totals 14 residues. Trimming removed 2 bases at V and 0 bases at J, with 3 bases between. Germline lookup yields CDR1 SGHRS and CDR2 YFSETQ. The CDR3 sequence: CASSFSSYNSPLHF. For the CDR3, the DNA is TGCGCCAGCAGCTTCAGCTCCTATAATTCACCCCTCCACTTT.

This sequence joins TRBV7-9 and TRBJ1-2, with a possible D match to TRBD1 (6 bases). V lost 1 base to trimming and J lost 7 bases, with 16 bases between them. This CDR3 region has 15 residues. CDR1 SEHNR and CDR2 FQNEAQ come from the germline V gene (reference sequence). The CDR3 bases are TGTGCCAGCAGCTTAGGCACAGGGATGCTGGCTGGCTACACCTTC. Amino acid sequence: CASSLGTGMLAGYTF.

The chain uses TRBV6-1 and TRBJ1-1; D unclear. The CDR3 sequence is 15 residues long. Germline V gene data show CDR1 as MNHNS and CDR2 as SASEGT. V dropped 4 bases and J dropped 3 bases, with 15 bases sitting between them. CDR3 amino acids: CASSVGLFGDTEAFF. The CDR3 DNA reads TGTGCCAGCAGTGTAGGACTTTTTGGGGACACTGAAGCTTTCTTT.

V is TRBV6-1 and J is TRBJ2-7, with TRBD1 as a possible D gene (6 bases). From germline, CDR1 is MNHNS and CDR2 SASEGT. Trimming removed 4 bases at V and 4 bases at J, with 17 bases between. The length of the CDR3 is 15 residues. The CDR3 DNA follows: TGTGCCAGCAGTGTGGCAGGGGTCGTTGTTTACGAGCAGTACGTC. Its protein product is CASSVAGVVVYEQYV.

The chain's CDR3 is CASSPLRSYEQYF. The CDR3 coding sequence is TGTGCCAGCAGCCCTTTGAGATCCTACGAGCAGTACTTC. The chain links TRBV7-9 to TRBJ2-5; D unclear. The J call is doubtful: the DNA matches TRBJ2-7 better. This CDR3 is 13 amino acids long. Germline V CDR1 and CDR2: SEHNR, FQNEAQ (reference sequence).